The 7 T cell receptor beta chains reported below all come from one sample, sequenced in a study of a mutant IDH1 vaccine in newly diagnosed glioma. Their specific antigens are unknown. Sample time point: week 35, safety follow-up. In the vaccine, a single dose held 300 ug of the mutant IDH1 20-mer peptide, along with topical imiquimod. Sequenced by immunoSEQ multiplex PCR; TCRdb stores in-frame clones only, minus some. The repertoire holds approximately 30,000 clones, with around three quarters as singletons. The material was PBMCs, obtained from a glioma patient whose treatment included an IDH1 peptide vaccine. These receptors came from a man over 45 with glioma.

The rearrangement links TRBV11-2 to TRBJ1-4; D unresolved. Germline CDR1 and CDR2: SGHAT and FQNNGV. The V end was cut by 0 bases, the J end by 7 bases, with 9 bases between. The CDR3 is 14 residues long. CDR3 nucleotide sequence: TGTGCCAGCAGCTTAGAGGTTCTCAGTGAAAAACTGTTTTTT. Translation gives CASSLEVLSEKLFF.

This clone showed up just a few times. The rearrangement links TRBV10-3 to TRBJ1-1; TRBD1 aligns across 7 bases. Trimming cost V 0 bases and J 1 base; bases outside gene matches: 5. This CDR3 has 16 amino acids. Germline CDR1 and CDR2: ENHRY and SYGVKD. CDR3 region: CAISESIGTANTEAFF. In nucleotides, the CDR3 is TGTGCCATCAGTGAGTCGATTGGGACAGCGAACACTGAAGCTTTCTTT.

This clone was observed a few times. The chain is built from TRBV7-8 and TRBJ2-7; D unclear. This CDR3 comprises 14 residues. CDR1 and CDR2 (germline): SGHVS, FQNEAQ. V dropped 1 base and J dropped 2 bases, with 9 bases sitting between them. The CDR3 loop is CASSLVSAPYEQYF. CDR3 DNA: TGTGCCAGCAGCTTAGTTTCCGCACCCTACGAGCAGTACTTC.

This chain joins TRBV5-4 and TRBJ2-1; 9 bases map to TRBD2. Trimming at V came to 0 bases and at J to 7 bases, leaving 5 bases not matched to a gene. Germline V gene lookup returns CDR1 SGHNT and CDR2 YYREEE (reference sequence). The CDR3 consists of 15 residues. In DNA form, the CDR3 reads TGTGCCAGCAGCTTGGGCGGGAGGGCCATAAATGAGCAGTTCTTC. This translates into CASSLGGRAINEQFF.

The genes are TRBV5-4 and TRBJ1-2; possibly TRBD1 for D (6 bases). Germline values: CDR1 SGHNT, CDR2 YYREEE (reference sequence). The V end lost 3 bases, the J end lost 1 base, and 13 bases lay between the germline ends. The CDR3 runs 15 residues. As DNA, the CDR3 is TGTGCCAGCAGCTCCCCACGGGGGCTTAACTATGGCTACACCTTC. It yields the protein CASSSPRGLNYGYTF.

This clone was seen only a few times. The chain uses TRBV6-5 and TRBJ2-5; no clear D gene. The CDR3 is 13 residues long. V was clipped by 10 bases and J by 5 bases, with 17 bases between them. Germline CDR1 MNHEY, CDR2 SVGAGI. The CDR3 sequence is CATSEGFGETQYF. The CDR3 DNA reads as TGTGCCACCTCCGAAGGGTTCGGCGAGACCCAGTACTTC.

The chain employs TRBV19 and TRBJ2-7; possible D gene TRBD2, 6 bases. Trimming pared 3 bases from V and 2 bases from J, leaving 14 bases between. Germline V lookup: CDR1 LNHDA, CDR2 SQIVND (reference sequence). This CDR3 contains 15 residues. The CDR3, as DNA: TGTGCCAGTAGTATTTACTGGGGAGGCACCTACGAGCAGTACTTC. Translation gives CASSIYWGGTYEQYF.